This T cell receptor (beta chain) was identified during a study of CD8 T cells in ankylosing spondylitis. On this clonotype: Its specificity is not known.

Scientists made TCR beta libraries using quantitative 5'-RACE with molecular barcodes. In TCRdb, the 5' RACE reads were re-called with MiXCR into one record per CDR3 protein. The sample carries about 250,000 distinct CDR3 sequences, more than 20% recorded once. Findings of the study overall: Disease-linked clones reportedly showed significant enrichment in matched ankylosing spondylitis synovial fluid.

CDR3 length: 13 residues. V was clipped by 7 bases and J by 2 bases, with 10 bases between them. The V gene is TRBV12-3 or TRBV12-4, the J gene TRBJ2-3; the D is unclear. The source of this sequence is a male donor with ankylosing spondylitis or in good health (not recorded which). Sequencing was done on a sample of blood, either unsorted or a sorted T cell fraction (not recorded which). CDR3 sequence reads: CASNHKPTDTQYF. The CDR3 DNA is TGTGCCAGCAACCATAAACCCACAGATACGCAGTATTTT.